This T cell receptor (beta chain) was captured in a study of blood T cell repertoires in COVID-19. Between the trimmed V and J ends, which lost 5 bases and 4 bases, there was a span of 11 bases. CDR3 length equals 13 residues. Germline-derived CDR1 and CDR2 are LNHDA and SQIVND (reference sequence). Authors' analysis steps: For nucleated cells, counts were estimated from reference gene primer amplification. Repertoires were generated with immunoSEQ multiplex PCR, while TCRdb's copy carries only in-frame clones and drops some. The V and J calls and the clone size are those of that table, but D and trimming were determined from the DNA. The data show 200,000 to 250,000 clones, roughly 85% seen once.

Material for sequencing was peripheral blood. The rearrangement joins TRBV19 to TRBJ1-2; D gene unclear. This sequence was found in a woman aged 80 or over with acute or convalescent COVID-19. The CDR3 region is CASSRTELYGYTF. CDR3 DNA sequence: TGTGCCAGTAGTCGGACTGAACTCTATGGCTACACCTTC.